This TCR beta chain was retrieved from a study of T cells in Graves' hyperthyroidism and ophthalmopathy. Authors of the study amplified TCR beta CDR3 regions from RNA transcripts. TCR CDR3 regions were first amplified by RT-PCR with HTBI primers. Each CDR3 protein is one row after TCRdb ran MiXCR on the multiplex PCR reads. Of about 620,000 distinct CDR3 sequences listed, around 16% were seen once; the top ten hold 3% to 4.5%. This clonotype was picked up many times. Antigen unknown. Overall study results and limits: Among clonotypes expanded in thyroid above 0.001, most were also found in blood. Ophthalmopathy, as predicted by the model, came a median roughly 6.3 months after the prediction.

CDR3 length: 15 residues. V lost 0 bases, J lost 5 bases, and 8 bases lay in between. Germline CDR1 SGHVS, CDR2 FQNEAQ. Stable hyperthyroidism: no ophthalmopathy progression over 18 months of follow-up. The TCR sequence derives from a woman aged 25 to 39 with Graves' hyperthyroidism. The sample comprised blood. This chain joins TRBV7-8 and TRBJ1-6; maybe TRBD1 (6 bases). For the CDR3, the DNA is TGTGCCAGCAGCTTAGCCGGGACAAATAATTCACCCCTCCACTTT. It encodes CASSLAGTNNSPLHF.